Following are 20 T cell receptor beta chains from one sample sequenced in a study of metastatic and nonmetastatic thyroid tumors. TCRdb re-clonotyped the PCR reads via MiXCR. The table lists some 22,000 clones, roughly 25% of them singletons, with roughly 12% in the top ten. All patients were treatment-naive before thyroid surgery. The source material was tumor tissue. These receptors came from a male donor with papillary thyroid cancer or a benign thyroid nodule (not recorded which). Some clones in this sample may be carry-over from other donors' samples.

The chain carries TRBV12-3 or TRBV12-4 and TRBJ2-7; D is tentatively TRBD1 or TRBD2 (5 bases each). V lost 4 bases to trimming and J lost 3 bases, with 13 bases between them. The CDR3 sequence is 14 residues long. The CDR3 DNA reads as TGTGCCAGCAGTTCCTCGGGGCTAGACTACGAGCAGTACTTC. Protein sequence: CASSSSGLDYEQYF.

The chain carries TRBV27 and TRBJ2-1; D assignment may be TRBD1 or TRBD2 (6 bases each). V was shortened by 9 bases and J by 8 bases, with 23 bases between the two germline ends. The CDR3 has 15 residues. The germline CDR1 and CDR2 sequences are MNHEY and SMNVEV (reference sequence). For the CDR3, the DNA is TGTGCCAGAATGGGGGCGGTTAGTGGGGAGGATGAGCAGTTCTTC. It specifies CARMGAVSGEDEQFF.

By proportion, this clone is medium-sized (0.01 to 0.1%). This chain uses TRBV2 with TRBJ2-2, with a possible D match to TRBD2 (6 bases). Germline V gene lookup returns CDR1 SNHLY and CDR2 FYNNEI. The CDR3 is 14 amino acids. Trimming took 7 bases from V and 5 from J, leaving 14 bases between them. The CDR3 DNA is TGTGCCAGCATAGTACGGGGAGGTACCGGGGAGCTGTTTTTT. It translates to CASIVRGGTGELFF.

This clone is termed medium-sized. The gene calls are TRBV20-1 and TRBJ2-7, with 12 bases fitting TRBD2. Trimming removed 4 bases from V and 1 base from J; junction bases left unmatched: 2. CDR1 is DFQATT and CDR2 is SNEGSKA in the germline V gene (reference sequence). The CDR3 is 14 amino acids. The CDR3 region is CSAIGLAGSYEQYF. For the CDR3, the DNA is TGCAGTGCTATTGGACTAGCGGGATCCTACGAGCAGTACTTC.

CDR3 amino acids: CASSLGPDGYEQYF. The CDR3 DNA reads TGTGCCAGCAGCTTAGGCCCGGATGGCTACGAGCAGTACTTC. The V call is TRBV7-8, the J call TRBJ2-7; D not resolved. V lost 1 base and J lost 3, with 10 bases in between. The V gene's germline CDR1 is SGHVS and CDR2 FQNEAQ. This CDR3 region has 14 residues.

This clone has only a few counts. Compared with germline, one end of the junction differs, possibly owing to a read error. The rearrangement joins TRBV19 to TRBJ2-3; 11 positions agree with TRBD1. This CDR3 spans 13 amino acids. Germline lookup yields CDR1 LNHDA and CDR2 SQIVND (reference sequence). The chain's CDR3 is CASGTGGTDKQYF. The CDR3 region has the DNA TGTGCCAGTGGGACAGGGGGAACAGATAAGCAGTATTTT.

For this clone: Relative to the germline gene, one junction end is altered; a read error may explain this. The gene calls are TRBV5-1 and TRBJ2-2; D is possibly TRBD2 (5 bases). Germline V gene lookup returns CDR1 SGHRS and CDR2 YFSETQ. The CDR3 contains 14 residues. The CDR3 loop reads CASSQDWNTVELFF. The CDR3 nucleotides read TGCGCCAGCAGTCAGGACTGGAACACCGTGGAGCTGTTTTTT.

This clone was recorded at least ten times. The rearrangement links TRBV25-1 to TRBJ1-6, with 7 bases fitting TRBD1. The CDR3 covers 13 residues. The germline V gene encodes CDR1 MGHDK and CDR2 SYGVNS. The ends lost 4 bases at V and 13 bases at J; junction bases unmatched: 7. This chain's CDR3 is CASSVKTGSPLHF. CDR3 DNA sequence: TGTGCCAGCAGTGTCAAGACAGGGTCCCCCCTCCACTTT.

This clone has at least ten counts. The chain couples TRBV19 to TRBJ2-7; maybe TRBD2 (5 bases). There are 15 residues in the CDR3. The germline gives CDR1 LNHDA, CDR2 SQIVND (reference sequence). V was pared by 0 bases and J by 3 bases, with 12 bases between. CDR3 sequence (DNA): TGTGCCAGTAGTATAGATGGACTTTCTAACTACGAGCAGTACTTC. Translated: CASSIDGLSNYEQYF.

On this clone itself: The conserved phenylalanine or tryptophan normally closing the CDR3 is absent here, so this likely arose from a read error. The limits of the CDR3 on the DNA are not certain, so only TCRdb's listed CDR3 is given. The CDR3 is CASSYGQADKEPCV. The chain joins TRBV6-2 or TRBV6-3 to TRBJ2-1; TRBD1 is the table's D call and was not checked against the DNA. Looked up from germline, CDR1 is MNHEY and CDR2 is SVGEGT. Termini included, the CDR3 measures 14 amino acids.

By sample fraction, this clone is medium-sized. The V and J genes are TRBV10-3 and TRBJ2-7, with D perhaps being TRBD1 or TRBD2 (5 bases each). Looked up from germline, CDR1 is ENHRY and CDR2 is SYGVKD. CDR3 length: 15 residues. V lost 4 bases to trimming and J lost 0 bases, with 13 bases between them. Here the CDR3 reads CAISGEGTSSYEQYF. The CDR3 bases are TGTGCCATCAGTGGGGAAGGGACCAGCTCCTACGAGCAGTACTTC.

This clone was recorded at least ten times. V gene TRBV20-1 combines with J gene TRBJ1-1; the match to TRBD1 covers 7 bases. The CDR3 is 15 residues long. The germline CDR1 and CDR2 sequences are DFQATT and SNEGSKA (reference sequence). V was clipped by 3 bases and J by 7 bases; unmatched bases: 14. CDR3 in amino acids: CSARDRRGSGNEAFF. CDR3 DNA sequence: TGCAGTGCTAGGGACAGGAGGGGTTCGGGGAATGAAGCTTTCTTT.

This clone has at least ten counts. The V call is TRBV7-2, the J call TRBJ1-1; no clear D. This CDR3 has 15 residues. V was cut by 5 bases and J by 4 bases, with 17 bases left in between. Germline-derived CDR1 and CDR2 are SGHTA and FQGNSA. Here the CDR3 DNA reads TGTGCCAGCAGCCATCCCTCTTTGCCGGGCACTGAAGCTTTCTTT. The encoded protein is CASSHPSLPGTEAFF.

This clone appeared many times. This chain uses TRBV6-1 with TRBJ1-3; D is ambiguous. Germline V gives CDR1 MNHNS, CDR2 SASEGT. The CDR3 runs to 14 residues. The germline V and J ends were trimmed by 6 bases and 2 bases, with 11 bases remaining between them. CDR3 sequence: CASRPRWAGNTIYF. The CDR3 DNA sequence: TGTGCCAGCAGACCTCGATGGGCTGGAAACACCATATATTTT.

About this clone: Other nucleotide sequences from this sample produce the same CDR3. The chain joins TRBV27 to TRBJ2-1, with D perhaps matching TRBD1 (5 bases). This CDR3 spans 15 amino acids. Deletions cut 2 bases from V and 8 bases from J, with 16 bases between. Germline CDR1 is MNHEY and CDR2 is SMNVEV (reference sequence). Here the CDR3 DNA reads TGTGCCAGCAGTTTAGTCGCTGGAGTAGGGGATGAGCAGTTCTTC. It yields the protein CASSLVAGVGDEQFF.

This clone was seen at least ten times. The rearrangement joins TRBV19 to TRBJ1-1, with D possibly TRBD1 on 5 matching bases. With 7 bases removed from V and 3 bases from J, the gap between germline ends came to 12 bases. The CDR3 has 13 amino acids. Germline V lookup: CDR1 LNHDA, CDR2 SQIVND (reference sequence). This chain's CDR3 is CASKGGGDTEAFF. The CDR3 DNA follows: TGTGCCAGTAAAGGTGGAGGGGACACTGAAGCTTTCTTT. Combining the CDR3 with reference TRBV19 and TRBJ1-1 gives the whole variable domain DGGITQSPKYLFRKEGQNVTLSCEQNLNHDAMYWYRQDPGQGLRLIYYSQIVNDFQKGDIAEGYSVSREKKESFPLTVTSAQKNPTAFYLCASKGGGDTEAFFGQGTRLTVV.

This clone is labeled medium-sized (0.01 to 0.1%). This chain links TRBV6-1 with TRBJ2-2; 10 positions match TRBD1. Per germline, CDR1 MNHNS and CDR2 SASEGT. The V and J ends lost 6 bases and 4 bases, in that order; junction bases with no gene match: 2. This CDR3 comprises 14 residues. CDR3 in amino acids: CASRGQGSTGELFF. The CDR3 DNA sequence: TGTGCCAGCAGGGGACAGGGGTCCACCGGGGAGCTGTTTTTT.

This clone has more than one count but fewer than ten. The chain couples TRBV5-5 to TRBJ1-1, with 9 bases lining up with TRBD1. Germline V gene lookup returns CDR1 SGHKS and CDR2 YYEKEE (reference sequence). This CDR3 contains 13 residues. V dropped 4 bases and J dropped 8; count of bases not matched to a gene: 6. The CDR3 spells CASSTGGVKEAFF. The CDR3 nucleotides read TGTGCCAGCAGCACAGGGGGCGTTAAGGAAGCTTTCTTT.

This clone was found many times. The rearrangement links TRBV30 to TRBJ2-1; D gene uncertain. CDR3 size: 13 residues. Trimming pared 8 bases from V and 3 bases from J, leaving 14 bases between. Germline loops: CDR1 GTSNPN, CDR2 SVGIG (reference sequence). This chain's CDR3 is CAGQSNLYNEQFF. The CDR3 bases are TGTGCCGGCCAGTCCAACCTCTACAATGAGCAGTTCTTC.

This clone was counted at least ten times. J is TRBJ2-2 and V is TRBV10-3; TRBD2 matches 9 bases. In germline, CDR1 is ENHRY, CDR2 SYGVKD. Trimming took 3 bases from V and 6 from J; bases not matched to a gene: 8. The CDR3 runs to 16 residues. The CDR3 region has the DNA TGTGCCATCAGTGATGGAGCGGGAGGTCGTTCCGGGGAGCTGTTTTTT. Translation gives CAISDGAGGRSGELFF.